Given below is one T cell receptor beta chain in context. The data were obtained in a study of blood T cell repertoires in COVID-19. Overall study context: Researchers got acute and convalescent COVID-19 samples from the United States, Italy and Spain. PBMCs, B-cell-depleted T cells, or T cells provided the cDNA or gDNA that made up the material.

Patients from Seattle were sampled longitudinally, starting during active infection. The CDR3 loop spans 15 amino acids. The V and J ends lost 2 bases and 2 bases respectively, with 10 bases between them. Germline CDR1 reads MNHEY; CDR2 reads SVGEGT. In the original analysis: Estimation of nucleated cell counts relied on the amplification of reference gene primers. Only in-frame clones appear in the TCRdb table, and some are missing; sequencing was by immunoSEQ multiplex PCR. That table is the source of V, J and clone size, and D and trimming were worked out from the DNA. The sample has 250,000 to 400,000 clones, 88% seen once.

The clonotype was recovered from a woman aged 30 to 39 with COVID-19, enrolled during active disease. The chain combines TRBV6-2 or TRBV6-3 with TRBJ1-5; weak D call: TRBD1 (5 bases). The specimen was peripheral blood. The CDR3 region has the DNA TGTGCCAGCAGTTACCCGGGGGATGGCAATCAGCCCCAGCATTTT. Protein: CASSYPGDGNQPQHF.